The clone carrying this T cell receptor (beta chain) has more than one count but fewer than ten. The target antigen is unknown. This sample stems from a study of CD8 T cells in ankylosing spondylitis. CDR3 size: 14 residues. Trimming cost V 5 bases and J 2 bases, with 13 bases left between them. Per germline, CDR1 MNHEY and CDR2 SVGEGT. Regarding the study as a whole: Within matched ankylosing spondylitis synovial fluid, disease-linked clones were reportedly significantly enriched. Roughly eight highly homologous variants made up a TCR beta motif, and this motif appeared characteristic of ankylosing spondylitis blood.

TCRdb processed the 5' RACE reads anew with MiXCR; each CDR3 protein has one entry. Of nearly 350,000 distinct CDR3 sequences listed, 14% to 15% are singletons. This chain joins TRBV6-2 or TRBV6-3 and TRBJ2-7; weak D call: TRBD2 (6 bases). The receptor was derived from a male donor with ankylosing spondylitis or in good health (not recorded which). Material: blood, either unsorted or a sorted T cell fraction (not recorded which). The CDR3 spells CASSRPGLTYEQYF. CDR3 nucleotide sequence: TGTGCCAGCAGTCGTCCGGGACTCACCTACGAGCAGTACTTC.